The sequence of this T cell receptor (beta chain) was determined in a study of T cell changes during pregnancy in multiple sclerosis. Method: immunoSEQ multiplex PCR; TCRdb's copy keeps in-frame clones and lacks some. The data show around 63,000 clones, approximately 90% seen once. In germline, CDR1 is SEHNR, CDR2 FQNEAQ (reference sequence). The CDR3 spans 9 residues. Trimming took off 11 bases at V and 2 bases at J, with 2 bases between the two ends. Sample: peripheral blood, taken in the third trimester of pregnancy. The chain combines TRBV7-9 with TRBJ2-3; D uncertain. The sequence was obtained from a female donor in good health, enrolled as a control in a pregnancy study. The CDR3 DNA follows: TGTGCCCTCACAGATACGCAGTATTTT. Translation gives CALTDTQYF.